Below, 21 T cell receptor beta chains from the same sample are listed, as sequenced in a study of blood T cells in healthy people across ages. With a J-beta primer mix and a sample-barcoded 5' primer, a second PCR ran roughly 6 to 11 cycles. Via MiXCR, TCRdb re-called the 5' RACE reads, giving one row per CDR3 protein. The table includes 1.5 million to 2 million distinct CDR3 sequences, 30% to 35% detected once. The sequencing input was blood. The source is a woman in her thirties in good health.

The rearrangement links TRBV27 to TRBJ2-5; tentatively, D is TRBD2 (5 bases). There are 14 residues in the CDR3. Germline CDR1 and CDR2: MNHEY and SMNVEV (reference sequence). Trimming took 5 bases from V and 0 from J, leaving 10 bases between them. The CDR3 protein is CASSPLGNQETQYF. In nucleotides, the CDR3 is TGTGCCAGCAGTCCCCTCGGGAACCAAGAGACCCAGTACTTC.

This chain uses TRBV7-9 with TRBJ1-6, with 9 bases aligning to TRBD1. Trimming removed 3 bases from V and 18 bases from J; junction bases left unmatched: 6. The V gene's germline CDR1 is SEHNR and CDR2 FQNEAQ (reference sequence). The CDR3 is 12 residues long. CDR3 amino acids: CASSLGQGSRHF. CDR3 DNA sequence: TGTGCCAGCAGCTTGGGACAGGGTTCCCGCCACTTT.

V gene TRBV18 combines with J gene TRBJ2-5; no clear D gene. Germline CDR1 is KGHSH and CDR2 is LQKENI. Trimming took 6 bases from V and 4 from J, leaving 9 bases between them. This CDR3 region has 12 residues. The DNA of the CDR3 is TGTGCCAGCTCGATAAAGAGAGAGACCCAGTACTTC. It specifies CASSIKRETQYF.

In its sample, this clonotype was seen a few times. V usage is TRBV4-1 and J usage is TRBJ2-1; 9 bases match TRBD2. The J segment lost 4 bases and the V segment lost 1 base, leaving 5 bases of the junction unmatched. CDR1 MGHRA and CDR2 YSYEKL come from the germline V gene. This CDR3 is 16 amino acids long. The CDR3 bases are TGCGCCAGCAGCCAAGGGGCGGGAGGGCCATACAATGAGCAGTTCTTC. The encoded protein is CASSQGAGGPYNEQFF.

There are a few counts of this clonotype. V gene TRBV6-1 combines with J gene TRBJ1-2, with D unclear. Trimming removed 2 bases from V and 8 bases from J, with 15 bases in between. The CDR3 loop spans 14 amino acids. CDR1 and CDR2 (germline): MNHNS, SASEGT. Written as DNA, the CDR3 is TGTGCCAGCAGTGAATTCAGCGTTACTACGGGCTACACCTTC. Protein: CASSEFSVTTGYTF.

J is TRBJ2-3 and V is TRBV5-4, with 9 nucleotides matching TRBD2. The CDR3 has 17 residues. The germline V gene has CDR1 SGHNT and CDR2 YYREEE (reference sequence). The trim removed 2 bases at V and 1 base at J, leaving 8 bases unmatched. The CDR3 sequence is CASSFDPAGGGTDTQYF. In nucleotides, the CDR3 is TGTGCCAGCAGCTTTGACCCAGCGGGAGGAGGCACAGATACGCAGTATTTT.

This clonotype was counted between two and nine times. The rearrangement uses TRBV5-6 and TRBJ1-1; a weak D match, TRBD1 (5 bases). Per germline, CDR1 SGHDT and CDR2 YYEEEE. The CDR3 spans 16 residues. V was pared by 1 base and J by 0 bases, with 13 bases between. The CDR3 loop is CASSLTGAAMNTEAFF. In DNA, the CDR3 is TGTGCCAGCAGCTTGACCGGGGCGGCAATGAACACTGAAGCTTTCTTT.

This clonotype was seen a few times. The gene calls are TRBV20-1 and TRBJ2-7, with TRBD2 matching 12 bases. The CDR3 runs 18 residues. Germline CDR1 and CDR2: DFQATT and SNEGSKA (reference sequence). V lost 0 bases to trimming and J lost 0 bases; unmatched junction nucleotides: 9. CDR3 protein: CSARDTLAGGLSSYEQYF. CDR3 DNA: TGCAGTGCTAGAGATACCCTAGCGGGGGGGTTAAGCTCCTACGAGCAGTACTTC.

This clonotype was seen many times. The rearrangement links TRBV29-1 to TRBJ1-5; D unresolved. Trimming pared 6 bases from V and 3 bases from J, leaving 12 bases between. Germline V gene sequence: CDR1 SQVTM, CDR2 ANQGSEA. The CDR3 covers 13 residues. CDR3: CSVTNSYNQPQHF. The CDR3 coding sequence is TGCAGCGTGACCAACAGCTACAATCAGCCCCAGCATTTT.

There are a few counts of this clonotype. The V gene is TRBV5-1, the J gene TRBJ2-1, with D possibly matching TRBD2 (7 bases). CDR1 and CDR2 from the germline V gene are SGHRS and YFSETQ. Trimming cost V 6 bases and J 2 bases, with 15 bases left between them. This CDR3 contains 15 residues. Here the CDR3 reads CASNREGVAYNEQFF. CDR3 nucleotides: TGCGCCAGCAACAGGGAGGGGGTGGCCTACAATGAGCAGTTCTTC. Drawing the rest from reference TRBV5-1 and TRBJ2-1, the complete variable domain is KAGVTQTPRYLIKTRGQQVTLSCSPISGHRSVSWYQQTPGQGLQFLFEYFSETQRNKGNFPGRFSGRQFSNSRSEMNVSTLELGDSALYLCASNREGVAYNEQFFGPGTRLTVL.

DNA of the CDR3: TGTGCTAGTGGTTTGGTAGCTGGGGGGATCGGTTATGGCTACACCTTC. It yields the protein CASGLVAGGIGYGYTF. V gene TRBV12-5 combines with J gene TRBJ1-2; tentatively, D is TRBD1 (5 bases). Deletions cut 0 bases from V and 5 bases from J, with 16 bases between. This CDR3 has 16 amino acids. Germline-derived CDR1 and CDR2 are LGHNT and FRNRAP.

A few counts support this clonotype. V gene TRBV5-8 combines with J gene TRBJ2-1; D call uncertain. The germline CDR1 and CDR2 sequences are SGHTS and YDEGEE. The CDR3 has 14 residues. The ends were cut back, 5 bases at V and 10 bases at J, with 19 bases in the middle. CDR3 DNA: TGTGCCAGCAGTCAAGTCATGTCGATTAACGAGCAGTTCTTC. It translates to CASSQVMSINEQFF.

This clonotype was seen a few times. V is TRBV27 and J is TRBJ2-2; 10 nucleotides agree with TRBD2. With 2 bases clipped from V and 5 bases from J, the junction kept 11 bases outside the gene matches. The CDR3 sequence is 18 residues long. In germline, CDR1 is MNHEY, CDR2 SMNVEV (reference sequence). The CDR3, as DNA: TGTGCCAGCAGTTTAATAGCTAGCGGGAGATGGGGGACCGGGGAGCTGTTTTTT. It is translated as CASSLIASGRWGTGELFF.

This clonotype has more than one count but fewer than ten. The rearrangement joins TRBV9 to TRBJ2-7, with D perhaps TRBD1 (6 bases). V was trimmed by 2 bases and J by 9 bases, leaving 18 bases between them. The CDR3 has 14 residues. Germline CDR1 reads SGDLS; CDR2 reads YYNGEE. Here the CDR3 DNA reads TGTGCCAGCAGCGTCCGGACTCGGCAGGGGCGGCAGTACTTC. Protein product: CASSVRTRQGRQYF.

This clonotype turned up a few times. The rearrangement joins TRBV12-3 or TRBV12-4 to TRBJ2-1; 8 bases map to TRBD1. CDR3 size: 17 residues. Germline trimming cut 4 bases from V and 7 bases from J; bases unmatched to any gene: 15. CDR3 DNA: TGTGCCAGCAGTTCCTCCCTCGGACAGGGTATTTATAATGAGCAGTTCTTC. Its translation: CASSSSLGQGIYNEQFF.

This clonotype was picked up a small number of times. CDR3 bases: TGTGCCAGCGAGGGAACAGGGAGGCACGAGCAGTACTTC. Translating gives CASEGTGRHEQYF. This chain connects TRBV6-1 to TRBJ2-5; D possibly uses TRBD1 or TRBD2 (6 bases each). The J call may be incorrect, as the DNA end agrees better with TRBJ2-7. The CDR3 is 13 residues long. Germline CDR1 is MNHNS and CDR2 is SASEGT.

In this sample, this clonotype turned up once. V and J are TRBV7-2 and TRBJ2-5, with 9 bases that match TRBD2. Germline CDR1 and CDR2: SGHTA and FQGNSA. The CDR3 sequence is 19 residues long. V was clipped by 5 bases and J by 0 bases; unmatched bases: 16. CDR3 sequence: CASSPPGLAGPLYQETQYF. Here the CDR3 DNA reads TGTGCCAGCAGCCCCCCGGGTCTAGCGGGGCCGCTGTACCAAGAGACCCAGTACTTC.

This clonotype was seen a handful of times. As the CDR3 is not closed by the conserved phenylalanine or tryptophan, this likely results from a read error. The rearrangement joins TRBV7-2 to TRBJ2-7; D may be TRBD1 or TRBD2 (5 bases each). The CDR3 covers 16 residues. Germline lookup yields CDR1 SGHTA and CDR2 FQGNSA. Trimming stripped 1 base from V and 3 bases from J, with 16 bases between. The CDR3 here is CASSLVISIGGYEQYL. Written as DNA, the CDR3 is TGTGCCAGCAGCTTAGTAATCTCAATTGGGGGCTACGAGCAGTACCTC.

This clonotype was counted a few times. This chain's CDR3 is CASSESSPGLAGHTGELFF. The CDR3 nucleotides are TGTGCCAGCAGTGAATCATCTCCGGGACTAGCGGGACACACCGGGGAGCTGTTTTTT. V and J are TRBV25-1 and TRBJ2-2, with 13 positions matching TRBD2. V dropped 1 base and J dropped 3; count of bases not matched to a gene: 8. Germline loops: CDR1 MGHDK, CDR2 SYGVNS. This CDR3 contains 19 residues.

The chain joins TRBV3-1 to TRBJ2-3; 7 positions match TRBD2. The germline V gene encodes CDR1 LGHDT and CDR2 YNNKEL (reference sequence). The CDR3 runs 15 residues. Trimming at V came to 4 bases and at J to 2 bases, leaving 6 bases not matched to a gene. CDR3 bases: TGTGCCAGCAGCCTTGCGGGGGACTTCACAGATACGCAGTATTTT. Residues: CASSLAGDFTDTQYF.

This clonotype was seen a handful of times. CDR3 in DNA: TGTGCCAGCAGTTTACCCAACAGGGGTGAGACCCAGTACTTC. This gives the protein CASSLPNRGETQYF. The rearrangement links TRBV28 to TRBJ2-5, with TRBD1 matching over 7 bases. After removal of 2 bases from V and 5 bases from J, the junction contained 5 bases not matched to a gene. The CDR3 runs 14 residues. Germline V CDR1 and CDR2: MDHEN, SYDVKM. The full variable domain, in which reference TRBV28 and TRBJ2-5 provide the parts outside the CDR3, is DVKVTQSSRYLVKRTGEKVFLECVQDMDHENMFWYRQDPGLGLRLIYFSYDVKMKEKGDIPEGYSVSREKKERFSLILESASTNQTSMYLCASSLPNRGETQYFGPGTRLLVL.